Shown below are 19 T cell receptor beta chains from a single sample sequenced in a study of cytomegalovirus exposure and HLA in healthy donors. 60 Vbeta and 13 Jbeta primers were used in PCR. Some clones are missing from TCRdb's copy, which holds only in-frame ones; the method was immunoSEQ multiplex PCR. This table holds over 150,000 clones, 68% found once. Sequences were obtained from PBMCs. The receptors shown here come from a woman in her thirties or forties in good health and CMV-seropositive.

This clone was counted a single time. The rearrangement uses TRBV28 and TRBJ2-1; D unclear. V gave up 3 bases and J gave up 8 bases, with 17 bases separating them. This CDR3 is 15 amino acids long. The V gene's germline CDR1 is MDHEN and CDR2 SYDVKM. The CDR3 spells CASSLVLLKSHEQFF. CDR3 coding DNA: TGTGCCAGCAGTTTGGTACTCCTTAAATCCCATGAGCAGTTCTTC.

The rearrangement links TRBV5-6 to TRBJ2-3; no clear D. The V end lost 0 bases, the J end lost 6 bases, and 5 bases lay between the germline ends. Germline loops: CDR1 SGHDT, CDR2 YYEEEE. The length of the CDR3 is 12 residues. The chain's CDR3 is CASSLGADTQYF. CDR3 nucleotides: TGTGCCAGCAGCTTGGGAGCGGATACGCAGTATTTT.

The chain employs TRBV2 and TRBJ2-5; D perhaps matches TRBD2 (5 bases). From germline, CDR1 is SNHLY and CDR2 FYNNEI. Trimming removed 7 bases at V and 8 bases at J, with 11 bases between. The length of the CDR3 is 11 residues. This CDR3 is CASTTSGTQYF. The CDR3 DNA reads as TGTGCCAGCACAACCTCGGGAACCCAGTACTTC. The full variable domain, completed using reference TRBV2 and TRBJ2-5, is EPEVTQTPSHQVTQMGQEVILRCVPISNHLYFYWYRQILGQKVEFLVSFYNNEISEKSEIFDDQFSVERPDGSNFTLKIRSTKLEDSAMYFCASTTSGTQYFGPGTRLLVL.

The V and J genes are TRBV2 and TRBJ2-6; 7 nucleotides line up with TRBD1. The CDR3 covers 15 residues. Losses at the gene ends were 7 bases for V and 4 bases for J; bases not matched to a gene: 7. Germline CDR1 reads SNHLY; CDR2 reads FYNNEI. The CDR3 nucleotides are TGTGCCAGCACGAAGGGGGCCACAGGGGCCAACGTCCTGACTTTC. This codes for CASTKGATGANVLTF.

In this sample, this clone turned up a few times. The V and J genes are TRBV7-9 and TRBJ2-2; tentative D call: TRBD1 (7 bases). The germline V gene has CDR1 SEHNR and CDR2 FQNEAQ (reference sequence). There are 15 residues in the CDR3. V lost 4 bases and J lost 5, with 14 bases in between. CDR3 nucleotide sequence: TGTGCCAGCAGCTCCGAGGCAGGGGGGACCGGGGAGCTGTTTTTT. This encodes CASSSEAGGTGELFF.

This chain joins TRBV7-9 and TRBJ2-1; D possibly corresponds to TRBD2 (6 bases). CDR1 and CDR2 from the germline V gene are SEHNR and FQNEAQ (reference sequence). The V end was cut by 5 bases, the J end by 5 bases, with 16 bases between. CDR3 length: 15 amino acids. CDR3 sequence reads: CASSPQGGIHNEQFF. The CDR3 coding sequence is TGTGCCAGCAGCCCCCAAGGAGGGATCCACAATGAGCAGTTCTTC.

V is TRBV6-5 and J is TRBJ1-1; D may be TRBD1 (5 bases). Germline loops: CDR1 MNHEY, CDR2 SVGAGI. V lost 2 bases and J lost 2, with 9 bases in between. CDR3 length: 14 amino acids. The CDR3 reads CASSYHGANTEAFF. The CDR3 region has the DNA TGTGCCAGCAGTTACCATGGGGCCAACACTGAAGCTTTCTTT.

The chain employs TRBV25-1 and TRBJ2-1; 7 bases align to TRBD1. Germline V gene data show CDR1 as MGHDK and CDR2 as SYGVNS. This CDR3 region has 13 residues. Losses at the gene ends were 7 bases for V and 4 bases for J; bases not matched to a gene: 4. CDR3 nucleotides: TGTGCCAGCATGGGGACAGCTTACAATGAGCAGTTCTTC. As protein: CASMGTAYNEQFF. The full variable domain, with the rest looked up from reference TRBV25-1 and TRBJ2-1, is EADIYQTPRYLVIGTGKKITLECSQTMGHDKMYWYQQDPGMELHLIHYSYGVNSTEKGDLSSESTVSRIRTEHFPLTLESARPSHTSQYLCASMGTAYNEQFFGPGTRLTVL.

J is TRBJ2-2 and V is TRBV9, with D perhaps matching TRBD1 (5 bases). Germline CDR1 SGDLS, CDR2 YYNGEE. V dropped 3 bases and J dropped 5 bases, with 23 bases sitting between them. The CDR3 spans 18 residues. CDR3 protein: CASSARGAGATGTGELFF. The CDR3 nucleotides are TGTGCCAGCAGCGCCAGAGGAGCTGGGGCCACTGGAACCGGGGAGCTGTTTTTT.

V gene TRBV18 combines with J gene TRBJ1-1; a possible D gene is TRBD1 (6 bases). The CDR3 has 16 amino acids. V shed 4 bases and J shed 2 bases, with 17 bases lying between them. CDR1 is KGHSH, CDR2 LQKENI, per germline. The CDR3 is CASSREGDRSNTEAFF. DNA for the CDR3: TGTGCCAGCTCACGGGAGGGAGACAGGTCCAACACTGAAGCTTTCTTT.

V gene TRBV7-8 combines with J gene TRBJ2-7, with a possible D match to TRBD2 (5 bases). Between the trimmed V and J ends, which lost 5 bases and 7 bases, there was a span of 12 bases. Per the germline V gene, CDR1 is SGHVS and CDR2 is FQNEAQ. The CDR3 is made up of 12 amino acids. The CDR3 region has the DNA TGTGCCAGCAGCCTCCCCGGCGGGGAGCAGTACTTC. As protein: CASSLPGGEQYF.

The J gene is TRBJ2-5, the V gene TRBV5-4; maybe TRBD2 (6 bases). Germline CDR1 and CDR2: SGHNT and YYREEE (reference sequence). The V end lost 7 bases, the J end lost 2 bases, and 12 bases lay between the germline ends. CDR3 length: 13 residues. CDR3 protein: CASRRTTQETQYF. The CDR3 coding sequence is TGTGCCAGCCGTAGGACTACTCAAGAGACCCAGTACTTC.

V gene TRBV2 combines with J gene TRBJ2-2; TRBD2 matches 7 bases. This CDR3 is built from 13 residues. Germline loops: CDR1 SNHLY, CDR2 FYNNEI. The V segment lost 6 bases and the J segment 5 bases; nucleotides outside the gene matches: 3. The CDR3 bases are TGTGCCAGCAGACCCGGGAGGACCGGGGAGCTGTTTTTT. Its protein is CASRPGRTGELFF.

This sequence joins TRBV11-3 and TRBJ1-1; perhaps TRBD1 as D (5 bases). This CDR3 comprises 14 residues. Per germline, CDR1 SGHNT and CDR2 YENEEA. The ends were cut back, 5 bases at V and 4 bases at J, with 14 bases in the middle. CDR3 amino acids: CASSEGGGVTEAFF. CDR3 coding DNA: TGTGCCAGCAGCGAGGGCGGAGGGGTCACTGAAGCTTTCTTT.

Written as DNA, the CDR3 is TGCGCCAGCAGCCAAGGTTTGGCGGGACAGTCTGGAAACACCATATATTTT. This sequence encodes CASSQGLAGQSGNTIYF. The chain has TRBV4-3 and TRBJ1-3; 7 positions agree with TRBD1. The CDR3 loop spans 17 amino acids. Trimming at V came to 1 base and at J to 1 base, leaving 7 bases not matched to a gene. CDR1 and CDR2 (germline): LGHNA, YSLEER.

This clone was recorded once. The CDR3 sequence is CASKQGINSPLHF. CDR3 DNA: TGTGCCAGCAAGCAGGGGATTAATTCACCCCTCCACTTT. The chain has TRBV6-5 and TRBJ1-6; tentative D call: TRBD1 (6 bases). The germline V and J ends were trimmed by 7 bases and 6 bases, with 10 bases remaining between them. The CDR3 has 13 residues. Germline lookup yields CDR1 MNHEY and CDR2 SVGAGI.

The genes are TRBV4-3 and TRBJ1-2; 8 bases fit TRBD1. CDR1 is LGHNA, CDR2 YSLEER, per germline. Trimming at V came to 0 bases and at J to 6 bases, leaving 9 bases not matched to a gene. The CDR3 covers 16 residues. CDR3 DNA: TGCGCCAGCAGCCAAGAGCCCGGAGGACAGGGACATGGCTACACCTTC. This translates into CASSQEPGGQGHGYTF.

This sequence joins TRBV5-1 and TRBJ2-5, with D possibly matching TRBD1 (6 bases). This CDR3 is built from 13 residues. Trimming left V 7 bases short and J 2 bases short, with 12 bases between. The germline gives CDR1 SGHRS, CDR2 YFSETQ. CDR3 nucleotides: TGCGCCAGCCGACGAGGACAGCAAGAGACCCAGTACTTC. Translated: CASRRGQQETQYF.

The chain has TRBV5-1 and TRBJ2-2; 9 bases align to TRBD2. This CDR3 has 14 residues. The ends lost 4 bases at V and 3 bases at J; junction bases unmatched: 1. The germline CDR1 and CDR2 sequences are SGHRS and YFSETQ. For the CDR3, the DNA is TGCGCCAGCAGCCCTAGCGGGGACACCGGGGAGCTGTTTTTT. It specifies CASSPSGDTGELFF. Filled out from reference TRBV5-1 and TRBJ2-2, the complete variable domain reads KAGVTQTPRYLIKTRGQQVTLSCSPISGHRSVSWYQQTPGQGLQFLFEYFSETQRNKGNFPGRFSGRQFSNSRSEMNVSTLELGDSALYLCASSPSGDTGELFFGEGSRLTVL.